This T cell receptor (beta chain) was sequenced during a study of cytomegalovirus exposure and HLA in healthy donors. V lost 5 bases, J lost 5 bases, and 12 bases lay in between. The CDR3 runs to 14 residues. Germline assignment: CDR1 SEHNR and CDR2 FQNEAQ (reference sequence). The method was immunoSEQ multiplex PCR; TCRdb's version includes in-frame clones alone and lacks a portion of them. The top ten clones hold roughly 3% of a sample with about 110,000 clones, approximately 85% of them seen once. The sequenced material came from PBMCs. The sequence was collected from a young woman in good health and CMV-seronegative. The rearrangement joins TRBV7-9 to TRBJ1-4; no clear D. CDR3 sequence reads: CASSPIELNEKLFF. The CDR3 DNA is TGTGCCAGCAGCCCTATAGAGTTAAATGAAAAACTGTTTTTT.